These T cell receptor beta chains were read from a single sample in a study of blood T cell repertoires in COVID-19. The protocol was immunoSEQ multiplex PCR, while the TCRdb copy is restricted to in-frame clones and leaves out a portion. The data show 200,000 to 250,000 clones, with more than 65% seen just once and around 1.5% held by the top ten. The sequencing sample was made of peripheral blood. The receptor source for this set is a woman in her 40s who had recovered from COVID-19. Both conserved end residues are part of each CDR3. Each record gives: CDR3 length, clone size, V gene, J gene, D gene, CDR3 DNA, CDR3 protein. The D gene is left open where the match is weak. Clone size appears in some rows only: once, few, many, or a class for an expanded clone.

length: 14
size: NA
V: TRBV7-2
J: TRBJ2-7
D: TRBD1
DNA: TGTGCCAGCAGCTTAGAGGGGACAGGGGCCCTCAGGTACTTC
CDR3: CASSLEGTGALRYF

length: 17
size: NA
V: TRBV24-1
J: TRBJ2-1
D: TRBD1
DNA: TGTGCCACCAGCGGACAGGGGGGAGATCTCACCTACAATGAGCAGTTCTTC
CDR3: CATSGQGGDLTYNEQFF

length: 15
size: NA
V: TRBV5-1
J: TRBJ2-7
D: NA
DNA: TGCGCCAGCTCCCTTGTGGGGGGAAGCTCCTACGAGCAGTACTTC
CDR3: CASSLVGGSSYEQYF

length: 15
size: NA
V: TRBV6-6
J: TRBJ1-3
D: NA
DNA: TGTGCCAGCAGTTATCTAACAGGCTCTGGAAACACCATATATTTT
CDR3: CASSYLTGSGNTIYF

length: 13
size: NA
V: TRBV5-6
J: TRBJ2-7
D: TRBD1
DNA: TGTGCCAGCAGATTACAGGGGAACTACGAGCAGTACTTC
CDR3: CASRLQGNYEQYF

length: 14
size: NA
V: TRBV3-1/TRBV3-2
J: TRBJ2-1
D: NA
DNA: TGTGCCAGCAGCCAAAAACAAGTCTACAATGAGCAGTTCTTC
CDR3: CASSQKQVYNEQFF

length: 17
size: NA
V: TRBV14
J: TRBJ2-1
D: TRBD1
DNA: TGTGCCAGCAGCCGCGCACCCGGGACAGTCTCCTACAATGAGCAGTTCTTC
CDR3: CASSRAPGTVSYNEQFF

length: 14
size: NA
V: TRBV25-1
J: TRBJ1-1
D: NA
DNA: TGTGCCAGCAGTCCATCAGGCCCTTACACTGAAGCTTTCTTT
CDR3: CASSPSGPYTEAFF

length: 14
size: NA
V: TRBV3-1/TRBV3-2
J: TRBJ1-1
D: TRBD1
DNA: TGTGCCAGCAGCCAAGATATGACAGGGGTTGAAGCTTTCTTT
CDR3: CASSQDMTGVEAFF

length: 19
size: NA
V: TRBV20-1
J: TRBJ1-1
D: TRBD1
DNA: TGCAGTGCTAGTCATATCCCCGGGACAGGGGTTTTTGAGAACACTGAAGCTTTCTTT
CDR3: CSASHIPGTGVFENTEAFF

length: 13
size: NA
V: TRBV2
J: TRBJ2-5
D: TRBD1
DNA: TGTGCCAGCAGAGAAACAGGGGGAGAGACCCAGTACTTC
CDR3: CASRETGGETQYF

length: 15
size: once
V: TRBV28
J: TRBJ2-3
D: NA
DNA: TGTGCCAGCGGCATCCCGATAACCGGCACAGATACGCAGTATTTT
CDR3: CASGIPITGTDTQYF

length: 16
size: NA
V: TRBV19
J: TRBJ1-3
D: TRBD1
DNA: TGTGCCAGTAGTCTACGGACAGGGAGCTCTGGAAACACCATATATTTT
CDR3: CASSLRTGSSGNTIYF

length: 13
size: NA
V: TRBV7-9
J: TRBJ1-2
D: NA
DNA: TGTGCCAGCAGCTTAGACAGCCTCGGTGGCTACACCTTC
CDR3: CASSLDSLGGYTF